These 16 T cell receptor beta chains were sequenced from one sample in a study of type 1 and type 2 diabetes patients. Genomic DNA was the PCR template. Amplification of the beta chain CDR3 used 30 forward and 13 reverse multiplex primers. MiXCR, run by TCRdb on the multiplex PCR reads, gives a single entry per CDR3 protein. The sample lists a few hundred thousand distinct CDR3 sequences, over 45% seen once, with roughly 15% in the top ten. Sequencing input: peripheral blood mononuclear cells (PBMCs). Receptors were obtained from a man aged 18-30 years with type 2 diabetes.

This chain uses TRBV5-4 with TRBJ2-7; D is possibly TRBD2 (6 bases). The CDR3 sequence is 15 residues long. CDR1 and CDR2 from the germline V gene are SGHNT and YYREEE (reference sequence). The V end was cut by 0 bases, the J end by 1 base, with 11 bases between. The CDR3, as DNA: TGTGCCAGCAGCTTGGACGGGGGAAGGTCCTACGAGCAGTACTTC. Translated, it gives CASSLDGGRSYEQYF.

This clonotype was detected a few times. This chain links TRBV7-2 with TRBJ2-3, with TRBD2 as a possible D gene (5 bases). The V end was cut by 4 bases, the J end by 3 bases, with 14 bases between. In germline, CDR1 is SGHTA, CDR2 FQGNSA. This CDR3 has 15 residues. The CDR3 DNA reads TGTGCCAGCAGCTCGCCTAGAGAGGGAACAGATACGCAGTATTTT. This translates into CASSSPREGTDTQYF.

V usage is TRBV20-1 and J usage is TRBJ2-5; D not resolved. V was pared by 6 bases and J by 5 bases, with 16 bases between. Looked up from germline, CDR1 is DFQATT and CDR2 is SNEGSKA (reference sequence). The CDR3 is 13 residues long. DNA of the CDR3: TGCAGTGCCCAGGTCCTCGGAAGGGAGACCCAGTACTTC. The encoded protein is CSAQVLGRETQYF.

This clonotype was seen only a few times. The genes are TRBV6-6 and TRBJ1-1; 7 bases are a match to TRBD1. CDR1 and CDR2 (germline): MNHNY, SVGAGI (reference sequence). Trimming cost V 2 bases and J 11 bases; bases outside gene matches: 8. The CDR3 loop spans 13 amino acids. CDR3 in DNA: TGTGCCAGCAGTTACGCAGGGGGAAATTTGGCTTTCTTT. Amino acids: CASSYAGGNLAFF.

The chain links TRBV5-1 to TRBJ2-7, with D possibly being TRBD1 (5 bases). The ends were cut back, 2 bases at V and 3 bases at J, with 9 bases in the middle. Germline CDR1 is SGHRS and CDR2 is YFSETQ. The CDR3 totals 13 residues. The CDR3 loop reads CASSLQENYEQYF. CDR3 bases: TGCGCCAGCAGCTTACAGGAGAACTACGAGCAGTACTTC. The full variable domain, completed using reference TRBV5-1 and TRBJ2-7, is KAGVTQTPRYLIKTRGQQVTLSCSPISGHRSVSWYQQTPGQGLQFLFEYFSETQRNKGNFPGRFSGRQFSNSRSEMNVSTLELGDSALYLCASSLQENYEQYFGPGTRLTVT.

This clonotype was counted a few times. This rearrangement joins TRBV6-5 to TRBJ1-2; 7 bases agree with TRBD1. Trimming at V came to 5 bases and at J to 10 bases, leaving 13 bases not matched to a gene. This CDR3 spans 14 amino acids. Germline CDR1 is MNHEY and CDR2 is SVGAGI. The CDR3 loop reads CASSLKTGLGTYTF. CDR3 sequence (DNA): TGTGCCAGCAGTCTTAAGACAGGGCTCGGCACCTACACCTTC.

The chain is built from TRBV25-1 and TRBJ2-2; D gene uncertain. CDR1 MGHDK and CDR2 SYGVNS come from the germline V gene. V lost 2 bases and J lost 5, with 9 bases in between. The CDR3 is 14 amino acids. In nucleotides, the CDR3 is TGTGCCAGCAGTGAAGGCCTGCAAACCGGGGAGCTGTTTTTT. It yields the protein CASSEGLQTGELFF.

The chain recombines TRBV29-1 with TRBJ1-4, with D perhaps TRBD1 (6 bases). This CDR3 spans 12 amino acids. Between the trimmed V and J ends, which lost 2 bases and 9 bases, there was a span of 10 bases. The germline V gene has CDR1 SQVTM and CDR2 ANQGSEA. In DNA, the CDR3 is TGCAGCGTTGAATGGACAGCAAAAAAACTGTTTTTT. This sequence encodes CSVEWTAKKLFF.

Worth noting for this clonotype: A read error may account for a junction end that differs from germline. The chain joins TRBV7-2 to TRBJ1-5, with a tentative D call TRBD1 (5 bases). The CDR3 spans 16 residues. CDR1 and CDR2 from the germline V gene are SGHTA and FQGNSA. CDR3 bases: TGCGCCAGCAGCCTAAACTCGGCAGGGATCAATCAGCCCCAGCATTTT. Residues: CASSLNSAGINQPQHF.

The chain is built from TRBV6-5 and TRBJ2-7; no reliable D call. The J call is uncertain, as TRBJ2-1 better fits the DNA end. Germline V lookup: CDR1 MNHEY, CDR2 SVGAGI. The CDR3 contains 15 residues. The CDR3 nucleotides read TGTGCCAGCAGTGAAAGGGCACGACGAAGGAATGAGCAGTTCTTC. It is translated as CASSERARRRNEQFF.

This clonotype has a handful of counts. The V call is TRBV7-6, the J call TRBJ1-2; D call uncertain. Trimming stripped 5 bases from V and 7 bases from J, with 20 bases between. This CDR3 contains 15 residues. From germline, CDR1 is SGHVS and CDR2 FNYEAQ. CDR3 sequence reads: CASSLGASGGSGYTF. In DNA, the CDR3 is TGTGCCAGCAGCCTAGGCGCTTCGGGAGGTAGTGGCTACACCTTC.

J is TRBJ1-2 and V is TRBV3-2; TRBD1, as called in the table, went unchecked against the DNA. TRBV3-2 is annotated as a pseudogene. The length of the CDR3 is 15 residues. In DNA form, the CDR3 reads TGTGCCAGCAGCCGAACAGGGACAGGGGAGAATGGCTACACCTTC. Its protein is CASSRTGTGENGYTF.

This clonotype was detected only once. J is TRBJ2-7 and V is TRBV7-2, with 8 bases fitting TRBD1. V lost 1 base, J lost 6 bases, and 2 bases stayed unmatched. The germline V gene has CDR1 SGHTA and CDR2 FQGNSA. There are 13 residues in the CDR3. The CDR3 bases are TGTGCCAGCAGCTTAGGACAGGGGATCGAGCAGTACTTC. It translates to CASSLGQGIEQYF.

This clonotype was counted between two and nine times. The V and J genes are TRBV7-2 and TRBJ1-1; 7 bases line up with TRBD1. Germline V lookup: CDR1 SGHTA, CDR2 FQGNSA. CDR3 size: 15 residues. The J segment lost 1 base and the V segment lost 4 bases, leaving 6 bases of the junction unmatched. CDR3 protein: CASSYSTGRNTEAFF. CDR3 DNA: TGTGCCAGCAGCTACTCGACAGGGCGGAACACTGAAGCTTTCTTT.

J is TRBJ2-5 and V is TRBV2, with D unresolved. The CDR3 length is 12 residues. Trimming left V 6 bases short and J 5 bases short, with 10 bases between. Looked up from germline, CDR1 is SNHLY and CDR2 is FYNNEI. CDR3 nucleotide sequence: TGTGCCAGCAGGGATACCAAGGAGACCCAGTACTTC. Encoded protein: CASRDTKETQYF.

The gene calls are TRBV13 and TRBJ2-7, with 8 bases aligning to TRBD2. The CDR3 extends over 14 amino acids. V was pared by 2 bases and J by 6 bases, with 6 bases of the junction left unmatched. From germline, CDR1 is PRHDT and CDR2 FYEKMQ (reference sequence). The CDR3 loop reads CASSLSGRLGEQYF. As DNA, the CDR3 is TGTGCCAGCAGCTTAAGCGGGAGACTCGGCGAGCAGTACTTC.